What follows are 28 T cell receptor beta chains derived from one specimen sequenced in a study of T cell responses to AZD1222 COVID-19 vaccine (dated by TCRdb to the early 2020s). The receptor library was made with the immunoSEQ multiplex PCR assay. TCRdb took over this immuneACCESS table, retaining in-frame rearrangements with V and J assigned. Such tables are incomplete; in checked studies, under half of the missing clones stem from an unresolved V gene, and the remainder is unexplained. Within this sample are approximately 150,000 clones, with roughly 90% of them counted one time only. Roughly 4% of the sample is in the top ten clones. The sample's time point, from its label and the paper: about 28 days (+/-7) after the second vaccine dose. This specimen was peripheral blood, taken 28 days after the second AZD1222 dose. These receptors were taken from an adult who received the AZD1222 COVID-19 vaccine.

The chain combines TRBV24-1 with TRBJ2-2; D is possibly TRBD1 (5 bases). This CDR3 has 16 residues. The V gene lost 4 bases and the J gene lost 0 bases, with 11 bases spanning the gap. Germline values: CDR1 KGHDR, CDR2 SFDVKD. CDR3 region: CATSDSGATNTGELFF. CDR3 coding DNA: TGTGCCACCAGTGACTCTGGGGCGACGAACACCGGGGAGCTGTTTTTT.

The V call is TRBV2, the J call TRBJ1-4; D is undetermined. The V end lost 8 bases, the J end lost 0 bases, and 7 bases lay between the germline ends. Per germline, CDR1 SNHLY and CDR2 FYNNEI. CDR3 length: 13 residues. The DNA of the CDR3 is TGTGCCAGCTCTGATACAACTAATGAAAAACTGTTTTTT. Translated: CASSDTTNEKLFF.

The gene calls are TRBV19 and TRBJ1-5; D is possibly TRBD1 (6 bases). The CDR3 contains 14 residues. CDR1 and CDR2 (germline): LNHDA, SQIVND (reference sequence). The V end lost 6 bases, the J end lost 6 bases, and 15 bases lay between the germline ends. CDR3 sequence reads: CASSWDTRGQPQHF. The CDR3 coding sequence is TGTGCCAGTAGCTGGGACACGCGGGGTCAGCCCCAGCATTTT.

The rearrangement joins TRBV29-1 to TRBJ1-1, with 8 bases aligning to TRBD1. Trimming removed 5 bases from V and 8 bases from J; junction bases left unmatched: 16. Germline lookup yields CDR1 SQVTM and CDR2 ANQGSEA. CDR3 size: 15 residues. The CDR3 protein is CSVLNFFGGQAEAFF. The CDR3 DNA sequence: TGCAGCGTTCTTAATTTTTTTGGGGGACAGGCGGAAGCTTTCTTT.

The CDR3 DNA follows: TGTGCCAGCAGCGCCTTCGGGACGGCTAATCAGCCCCAGCATTTT. As protein: CASSAFGTANQPQHF. The chain combines TRBV7-8 with TRBJ1-5; possible D gene TRBD1, 5 bases. In germline, CDR1 is SGHVS, CDR2 FQNEAQ. This CDR3 has 15 residues. V dropped 5 bases and J dropped 4 bases, with 15 bases sitting between them.

The rearrangement uses TRBV5-3 and TRBJ1-3; tentatively, D is TRBD1 (5 bases). TRBV5-3 counts as an open reading frame of uncertain function. V was shortened by 7 bases and J by 0 bases, with 14 bases between the two germline ends. This CDR3 comprises 15 residues. The CDR3 coding sequence is TGTGCCAGAGATCAACCAGGGTACTCTGGAAACACCATATATTTT. It yields the protein CARDQPGYSGNTIYF.

This chain connects TRBV2 to TRBJ2-7; a weak D match, TRBD1 (5 bases). Germline values: CDR1 SNHLY, CDR2 FYNNEI. This CDR3 region has 13 residues. Trimming removed 3 bases at V and 9 bases at J, with 15 bases between. Here the CDR3 DNA reads TGTGCCAGCAGTGACAGGGTAAGCCGCGTGCAGTACTTC. Amino acids: CASSDRVSRVQYF.

This chain joins TRBV2 and TRBJ2-6, with 9 positions matching TRBD1. Germline assignment: CDR1 SNHLY and CDR2 FYNNEI. The CDR3 length is 17 residues. The trim removed 5 bases at V and 0 bases at J, leaving 5 bases unmatched. The CDR3: CASSPDRGSSGANVLTF. CDR3 bases: TGTGCCAGCAGTCCGGACAGGGGAAGCTCTGGGGCCAACGTCCTGACTTTC.

This rearrangement joins TRBV11-1 to TRBJ1-2, with TRBD1 identical over 8 bases. The J segment lost 6 bases and the V segment lost 4 bases, leaving 1 base of the junction unmatched. The V gene's germline CDR1 is SGHAT and CDR2 FQDESV (reference sequence). This CDR3 has 12 amino acids. The chain's CDR3 is CASSSQGDGYTF. The DNA for the CDR3 is TGTGCCAGCAGCTCACAGGGGGATGGCTACACCTTC.

The chain combines TRBV19 with TRBJ2-3, with 7 positions matching TRBD2. Germline V gene lookup returns CDR1 LNHDA and CDR2 SQIVND (reference sequence). After removal of 6 bases from V and 9 bases from J, the junction contained 3 bases not matched to a gene. The CDR3 loop spans 11 amino acids. The CDR3 nucleotides are TGTGCCAGTAGCCCCGGGGGGACGCAGTATTTT. It specifies CASSPGGTQYF.

V is TRBV30 and J is TRBJ1-1; the D is unclear. V dropped 2 bases and J dropped 0 bases, with 10 bases sitting between them. Germline values: CDR1 GTSNPN, CDR2 SVGIG (reference sequence). The length of the CDR3 is 14 residues. Here the CDR3 DNA reads TGTGCCTGGAGTTACGACCGAATGAACACTGAAGCTTTCTTT. Amino acid sequence: CAWSYDRMNTEAFF.

The chain joins TRBV6-5 to TRBJ2-7; D is undetermined. Germline CDR1 and CDR2: MNHEY and SVGAGI. The CDR3 is made up of 15 amino acids. V dropped 0 bases and J dropped 3 bases, with 12 bases sitting between them. CDR3 DNA sequence: TGTGCCAGCAGTTACTCACGTAATTGGGACTACGAGCAGTACTTC. Amino acids: CASSYSRNWDYEQYF.

The chain is built from TRBV29-1 and TRBJ1-2, with 9 bases that match TRBD1. V lost 7 bases, J lost 5 bases, and 2 bases stayed unmatched. This CDR3 region has 11 residues. Germline assignment: CDR1 SQVTM and CDR2 ANQGSEA. The CDR3: CSAGQGYGYTF. CDR3 bases: TGCAGCGCGGGACAGGGATATGGCTACACCTTC.

The chain carries TRBV5-4 and TRBJ1-2, with TRBD1 matching over 8 bases. Germline V gene lookup returns CDR1 SGHNT and CDR2 YYREEE (reference sequence). This CDR3 spans 15 amino acids. Germline trimming cut 2 bases from V and 8 bases from J; bases unmatched to any gene: 11. The CDR3 DNA reads as TGTGCCAGCAGCTTAGGGACAGGCACCATGGGGGGCTACACCTTC. Translating gives CASSLGTGTMGGYTF.

The gene calls are TRBV19 and TRBJ1-3, with 10 bases that match TRBD1. The germline V gene has CDR1 LNHDA and CDR2 SQIVND (reference sequence). CDR3 length: 15 residues. V was clipped by 2 bases and J by 8 bases; unmatched bases: 6. DNA for the CDR3: TGTGCCAGTAGTATATTGAGGACAGGGGGACACACCATATATTTT. The encoded protein is CASSILRTGGHTIYF.

The J gene is TRBJ1-3, the V gene TRBV10-3; 7 nucleotides agree with TRBD1. This CDR3 is built from 14 residues. CDR1 ENHRY and CDR2 SYGVKD come from the germline V gene. V lost 10 bases, J lost 8 bases, and 14 bases stayed unmatched. The CDR3 sequence: CATTPDRVGHTIYF. CDR3 coding DNA: TGTGCCACCACCCCCGACAGGGTGGGACACACCATATATTTT.

V gene TRBV12-5 combines with J gene TRBJ2-3; 7 nucleotides line up with TRBD2. Germline V gene data show CDR1 as LGHNT and CDR2 as FRNRAP. Losses at the gene ends were 3 bases for V and 2 bases for J; bases not matched to a gene: 5. The CDR3 spans 15 residues. CDR3 protein: CASGFLSGATDTQYF. The DNA of the CDR3 is TGTGCTAGTGGTTTTTTGAGCGGGGCCACAGATACGCAGTATTTT.

The rearrangement links TRBV2 to TRBJ1-3; TRBD1 might be the D (5 bases). The CDR3 covers 17 residues. CDR1 is SNHLY, CDR2 FYNNEI, per germline. Trimming took 6 bases from V and 0 from J, leaving 18 bases between them. As DNA, the CDR3 is TGTGCCAGCAGCCAGGGAGGGGCTTCTGCCTCTGGAAACACCATATATTTT. Residues: CASSQGGASASGNTIYF. Combining the CDR3 with reference TRBV2 and TRBJ1-3 gives the whole variable domain EPEVTQTPSHQVTQMGQEVILRCVPISNHLYFYWYRQILGQKVEFLVSFYNNEISEKSEIFDDQFSVERPDGSNFTLKIRSTKLEDSAMYFCASSQGGASASGNTIYFGEGSWLTVV.

The V gene is TRBV3-1 (or the pseudogene TRBV3-2), the J gene TRBJ1-6, with 9 bases aligning to TRBD1. This CDR3 is 15 amino acids long. Trimming took 2 bases from V and 10 from J; bases not matched to a gene: 6. The V gene's germline CDR1 is LGHDT and CDR2 YNNKEL (reference sequence). In DNA, the CDR3 is TGTGCCAGCAGCCAACCACAGGGGGCAGGCTCACCCCTCCACTTT. Translated: CASSQPQGAGSPLHF.

This chain uses TRBV6-5 with TRBJ1-4, with D perhaps TRBD1 (5 bases). Looked up from germline, CDR1 is MNHEY and CDR2 is SVGAGI. The CDR3 runs to 14 residues. Trimming removed 10 bases from V and 4 bases from J, with 16 bases in between. The CDR3 here is CATKSEGRNEKLFF. The CDR3 DNA is TGTGCCACCAAATCCGAGGGGCGTAATGAAAAACTGTTTTTT.

This chain links TRBV12-3 or TRBV12-4 with TRBJ1-2; D unclear. This CDR3 spans 13 amino acids. Trimming took off 3 bases at V and 0 bases at J, with 5 bases between the two ends. CDR3: CASSFAANYGYTF. CDR3 nucleotide sequence: TGTGCCAGCAGTTTTGCAGCTAACTATGGCTACACCTTC.

The J gene is TRBJ1-6, the V gene TRBV5-6; D is unclear. Trimming stripped 1 base from V and 3 bases from J, with 14 bases between. This CDR3 has 17 amino acids. Per the germline V gene, CDR1 is SGHDT and CDR2 is YYEEEE. This CDR3 reads CASSLLTSDFYNSPLHF. CDR3 nucleotide sequence: TGTGCCAGCAGCTTGCTTACCAGCGACTTCTATAATTCACCCCTCCACTTT.

The table lists this clone with a few counts. The CDR3 bases are TGTGCCAGCAGTATGTCCGGGAGAGCCTACGAGCAGTACTTC. This sequence encodes CASSMSGRAYEQYF. The rearrangement uses TRBV6-5 and TRBJ2-7; a weak D match, TRBD2 (6 bases). The CDR3 totals 14 residues. V shed 5 bases and J shed 2 bases, with 13 bases lying between them. Per the germline V gene, CDR1 is MNHEY and CDR2 is SVGAGI.

The V gene is TRBV4-1, the J gene TRBJ1-5, with D perhaps TRBD1 (5 bases). Germline-derived CDR1 and CDR2 are MGHRA and YSYEKL. The CDR3 runs to 15 residues. The V and J ends lost 4 bases and 8 bases respectively, with 18 bases between them. CDR3 bases: TGCGCCAGCAGCCGCAGCGGGACGGCTTGGGAGCCCCAGCATTTT. Translation gives CASSRSGTAWEPQHF.

This sequence joins TRBV7-6 and TRBJ2-1, with 8 positions matching TRBD1. The CDR3 is 14 residues long. After removal of 4 bases from V and 8 bases from J, the junction contained 7 bases not matched to a gene. CDR1 is SGHVS and CDR2 is FNYEAQ in the germline V gene. The CDR3 region has the DNA TGTGCCAGCAGCTCCAGGACAGGGACCGATGAGCAGTTCTTC. Translation: CASSSRTGTDEQFF.

The chain couples TRBV3-1 (or the pseudogene TRBV3-2) to TRBJ2-2; unclear D gene. Germline-derived CDR1 and CDR2 are LGHDT and YNNKEL (reference sequence). This CDR3 is built from 13 residues. V was cut by 3 bases and J by 9 bases, with 11 bases left in between. The CDR3 sequence is CASSHLSGRELFF. The CDR3 DNA sequence: TGTGCCAGCAGCCATTTGTCGGGCCGGGAGCTGTTTTTT.

This clone was detected once. The gene calls are TRBV3-1 (or the pseudogene TRBV3-2) and TRBJ1-4; TRBD1 aligns across 11 bases. V was clipped by 1 base and J by 9 bases; unmatched bases: 7. CDR1 is LGHDT, CDR2 YNNKEL, per germline (reference sequence). The CDR3 spans 16 residues. The CDR3 DNA sequence: TGTGCCAGCAGCCAAGGCCGGGACAGGGGGTATCAAAAACTGTTTTTT. This encodes CASSQGRDRGYQKLFF.

The chain has TRBV12-5 and TRBJ2-3, with 8 bases identical to TRBD2. Germline CDR1 LGHNT, CDR2 FRNRAP. The J segment lost 3 bases and the V segment lost 5 bases, leaving 7 bases of the junction unmatched. The CDR3 extends over 15 amino acids. The CDR3 sequence: CASGPAGAVTDTQYF. CDR3 nucleotide sequence: TGTGCTAGTGGTCCAGCGGGGGCGGTGACAGATACGCAGTATTTT.